This TCR beta chain appears in the sequencing data of a study of cytotoxic CD8 clonotypes in ibrutinib-treated CLL. As for the study in general: Responses: approximately 25 partial, 2 complete; after median roughly 68 months, around 15 stayed remitted, around twelve progressed.

Germline lookup yields CDR1 MNHEY and CDR2 SVGAGI. Deletions cut 0 bases from V and 1 base from J, with 6 bases between. The CDR3 spans 14 residues. The assay was immunoSEQ multiplex PCR, and TCRdb's table has in-frame clones only and misses some. The table shows about 76,000 clones, with around four fifths occurring only once. The sample in question was PBMCs, obtained after 24 months of ibrutinib treatment. This sequence originates from a human donor with chronic lymphocytic leukemia. The genes are TRBV6-5 and TRBJ1-1; D is uncertain. DNA for the CDR3: TGTGCCAGCAGTTACTCAAGGAAGAACACTGAAGCTTTCTTT. Translating gives CASSYSRKNTEAFF.